This entry lists 8 T cell receptor beta chains sequenced from one sample in a study of cytomegalovirus exposure and HLA in healthy donors (dated by TCRdb to the late 2010s). The protocol used for the library was the immunoSEQ multiplex PCR assay. The multiplex PCR relied on a mix of 60 forward primers for TCR Vbeta segments and 13 reverse primers for TCR Jbeta segments. As stored in TCRdb, this immuneACCESS dataset retains in-frame rearrangements with V and J assigned. A fraction of the clones does not appear; measured against another copy, unresolved V genes explain less than half of the discrepancy, and the remainder lacks a known reason. Across this sample there are approximately 110,000 clones, with just under 75% seen only once. The biggest ten clones account for 2.6% of the sample. What was sequenced was PBMCs. These receptor sequences come from a man between 50 and 59 years old in good health and CMV-seropositive.

The V call is TRBV7-3, the J call TRBJ2-3; D possibly corresponds to TRBD1 (5 bases). The CDR3 contains 13 residues. V was shortened by 5 bases and J by 6 bases, with 12 bases between the two germline ends. Germline V gives CDR1 SGHTA, CDR2 FQGTGA. The CDR3 DNA reads TGTGCCAGCAGCACTGGACATTTGGATACGCAGTATTTT. Protein product: CASSTGHLDTQYF.

V and J are TRBV12-5 and TRBJ2-1; 8 bases are a match to TRBD1. Germline-derived CDR1 and CDR2 are LGHNT and FRNRAP. The V and J ends lost 6 bases and 6 bases, in that order; junction bases with no gene match: 16. The CDR3 loop spans 17 amino acids. Here the CDR3 DNA reads TGTGCTAGTGGACTCCCTTTAGACAGGGGTTCATCCAATGAGCAGTTCTTC. Amino acid sequence: CASGLPLDRGSSNEQFF.

The rearrangement links TRBV5-4 to TRBJ2-5; TRBD1 matches at 8 bases. This CDR3 has 15 residues. J gave up 0 bases and V 4 bases, and 5 bases lay outside the gene matches. CDR1 is SGHNT, CDR2 YYREEE, per germline (reference sequence). CDR3 sequence (DNA): TGTGCCAGCAGCACTCGACAGGGGAACCAAGAGACCCAGTACTTC. Its translation: CASSTRQGNQETQYF.

This chain connects TRBV5-4 to TRBJ1-4; maybe TRBD1 (6 bases). Trimming stripped 4 bases from V and 6 bases from J, with 13 bases between. The CDR3 runs to 14 residues. Germline V gene data show CDR1 as SGHNT and CDR2 as YYREEE (reference sequence). The CDR3 reads CASSHRDEDEKLFF. The CDR3 DNA reads as TGTGCCAGCAGCCACAGGGATGAAGATGAAAAACTGTTTTTT. The variable domain in full, completed from reference TRBV5-4 and TRBJ1-4, reads ETGVTQSPTHLIKTRGQQVTLRCSSQSGHNTVSWYQQALGQGPQFIFQYYREEENGRGNFPPRFSGLQFPNYSSELNVNALELDDSALYLCASSHRDEDEKLFFGSGTQLSVL.

The chain recombines TRBV5-6 with TRBJ2-1; 7 nucleotides agree with TRBD2. CDR1 is SGHDT and CDR2 is YYEEEE in the germline V gene. V gave up 5 bases and J gave up 6 bases; unmatched junction bases: 8. The CDR3 has 14 amino acids. The CDR3 DNA follows: TGTGCCAGCAGTGGAGCGGGGCCCTCCAATGAGCAGTTCTTC. It translates to CASSGAGPSNEQFF.

The CDR3 DNA follows: TGTGCTAGTGGTTTGCAGGGGGCTGGCAATCAGCCCCAGCATTTT. It encodes CASGLQGAGNQPQHF. This chain links TRBV12-5 with TRBJ1-5; TRBD1 matches 8 bases. Trimming took 2 bases from V and 2 from J; bases not matched to a gene: 2. The CDR3 has 15 residues. CDR1 is LGHNT, CDR2 FRNRAP, per germline. The entire variable domain, with the rest obtained from reference TRBV12-5 and TRBJ1-5, is as follows: DARVTQTPRHKVTEMGQEVTMRCQPILGHNTVFWYRQTMMQGLELLAYFRNRAPLDDSGMPKDRFSAEMPDATLATLKIQPSEPRDSAVYFCASGLQGAGNQPQHFGDGTRLSIL.

The genes are TRBV27 and TRBJ1-1; D unresolved. This CDR3 region has 14 residues. V lost 2 bases, J lost 5 bases, and 12 bases lay in between. Per the germline V gene, CDR1 is MNHEY and CDR2 is SMNVEV (reference sequence). In nucleotides, the CDR3 is TGTGCCAGCAGTTTAACCCTGACGGGAACTGAAGCTTTCTTT. This gives the protein CASSLTLTGTEAFF.

This clone was observed a few times. The rearrangement uses TRBV10-2 and TRBJ1-5; tentatively, D is TRBD1 (5 bases). CDR1 WSHSY and CDR2 SAAADI come from the germline V gene. This CDR3 is built from 13 residues. V was cut by 8 bases and J by 6 bases, with 14 bases left in between. CDR3 protein: CASSAGEGQPQHF. The CDR3 DNA is TGCGCCAGCTCGGCGGGGGAGGGTCAGCCCCAGCATTTT.